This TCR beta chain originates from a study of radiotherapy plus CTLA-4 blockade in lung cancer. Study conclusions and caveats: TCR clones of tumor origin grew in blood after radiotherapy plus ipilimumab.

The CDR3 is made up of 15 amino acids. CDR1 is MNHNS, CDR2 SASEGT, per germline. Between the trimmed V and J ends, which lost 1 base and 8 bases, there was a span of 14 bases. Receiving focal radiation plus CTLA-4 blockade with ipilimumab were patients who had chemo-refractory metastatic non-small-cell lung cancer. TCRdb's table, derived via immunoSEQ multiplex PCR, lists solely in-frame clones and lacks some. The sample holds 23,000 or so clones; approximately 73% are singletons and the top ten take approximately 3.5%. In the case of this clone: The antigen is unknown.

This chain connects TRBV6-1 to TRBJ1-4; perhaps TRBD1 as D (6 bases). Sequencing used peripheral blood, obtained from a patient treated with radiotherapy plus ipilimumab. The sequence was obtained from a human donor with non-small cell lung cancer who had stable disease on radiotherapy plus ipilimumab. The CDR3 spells CASSEGRGIREKLFF. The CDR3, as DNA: TGTGCCAGCAGTGAAGGGAGGGGGATACGGGAAAAACTGTTTTTT.